The 11 T cell receptor beta chains given below trace back to one sample, sequenced in a study of identical twins. TCRdb itself ran the 5' RACE reads through MiXCR, one entry per CDR3 protein. The top ten hold 8% to 8.5% of the sample, which has about 150,000 distinct CDR3 sequences, roughly 3.5% seen once. The material sequenced was memory T cells sorted from blood. The receptor source for this set is a man younger than 30 in good health.

This clonotype appeared many times. This chain links TRBV28 with TRBJ1-1; a weak D match, TRBD1 (6 bases). Per the germline V gene, CDR1 is MDHEN and CDR2 is SYDVKM. V was clipped by 7 bases and J by 1 base, with 13 bases between them. The CDR3 is made up of 14 amino acids. The CDR3 region is CASTLGGRNTEAFF. The DNA of the CDR3 is TGTGCCAGCACCCTCGGGGGGCGGAACACTGAAGCTTTCTTT.

This clonotype has at least ten counts. The V call is TRBV12-3 or TRBV12-4, the J call TRBJ2-6, with D perhaps TRBD2 (6 bases). The CDR3 runs to 15 residues. With 10 bases removed from V and 1 base from J, the gap between germline ends came to 14 bases. The CDR3 DNA is TGTGCCACCGGGGGTGGAGGGTCTGGGGCCAACGTCCTGACTTTC. This codes for CATGGGGSGANVLTF.

This clonotype has ten or more counts. The V gene is TRBV30, the J gene TRBJ2-2; D gene uncertain. CDR1 and CDR2 (germline): GTSNPN, SVGIG (reference sequence). CDR3 length: 16 residues. Between the trimmed V and J ends, which lost 0 bases and 6 bases, there was a span of 17 bases. The CDR3 spells CAWSVIEVRWAGELFF. The CDR3 bases are TGTGCCTGGAGTGTCATAGAGGTTAGATGGGCCGGGGAGCTGTTTTTT.

This clonotype has a handful of counts. The CDR3 spells CASSPGPGQGYEQYF. CDR3 DNA: TGTGCCAGCTCACCTGGGCCGGGACAGGGCTACGAGCAGTACTTC. The chain joins TRBV18 to TRBJ2-7; 9 bases align to TRBD1. This CDR3 is built from 15 residues. Per germline, CDR1 KGHSH and CDR2 LQKENI. The trim removed 3 bases at V and 3 bases at J, leaving 6 bases unmatched.

In this sample, this clonotype turned up many times. The gene calls are TRBV19 and TRBJ1-5; D is possibly TRBD1 (6 bases). The CDR3 sequence is 14 residues long. V was pared by 7 bases and J by 2 bases, with 12 bases between. The germline V gene has CDR1 LNHDA and CDR2 SQIVND (reference sequence). The CDR3 is CASNSGEGNQPQHF. Here the CDR3 DNA reads TGTGCCAGTAACTCAGGGGAGGGCAATCAGCCCCAGCATTTT.

There are many counts of this clonotype. The V gene is TRBV20-1, the J gene TRBJ2-3; 8 bases agree with TRBD1. Germline loops: CDR1 DFQATT, CDR2 SNEGSKA (reference sequence). The trim removed 3 bases at V and 3 bases at J, leaving 11 bases unmatched. The CDR3 runs 16 residues. This CDR3 reads CSASSLSRGLTDTQYF. CDR3 sequence (DNA): TGCAGTGCTAGTTCCCTGAGCAGGGGGCTAACAGATACGCAGTATTTT.

This clonotype came up many times. The chain uses TRBV7-2 and TRBJ2-1, with D uncertain. Germline loops: CDR1 SGHTA, CDR2 FQGNSA. V lost 3 bases, J lost 6 bases, and 6 bases lay in between. This CDR3 comprises 12 residues. The CDR3 region is CASSFQANEQFF. The CDR3 nucleotides are TGTGCCAGCAGCTTTCAAGCCAATGAGCAGTTCTTC. The whole variable domain, filled in from reference TRBV7-2 and TRBJ2-1, reads GAGVSQSPSNKVTEKGKDVELRCDPISGHTALYWYRQSLGQGLEFLIYFQGNSAPDKSGLPSDRFSAERTGGSVSTLTIQRTQQEDSAVYLCASSFQANEQFFGPGTRLTVL.

Many counts were recorded for this clonotype. The V gene is TRBV27, the J gene TRBJ1-1; unclear D gene. Germline V lookup: CDR1 MNHEY, CDR2 SMNVEV (reference sequence). V gave up 3 bases and J gave up 1 base, with 12 bases separating them. There are 15 residues in the CDR3. The CDR3 here is CASSFFPDPNTEAFF. The DNA for the CDR3 is TGTGCCAGCAGTTTTTTCCCGGATCCGAACACTGAAGCTTTCTTT.

This clonotype was recorded at least ten times. This rearrangement joins TRBV27 to TRBJ2-1; D not certain. Germline-derived CDR1 and CDR2 are MNHEY and SMNVEV (reference sequence). The CDR3 covers 19 residues. Trimming removed 4 bases from V and 0 bases from J, with 22 bases in between. The CDR3 DNA follows: TGTGCCAGCAGTTGGAAATACATTGGAGCGCGCAGCTCCTACAATGAGCAGTTCTTC. This encodes CASSWKYIGARSSYNEQFF.

The chain carries TRBV6-1 and TRBJ2-1, with D uncertain. The CDR3 runs 14 residues. Trimming shortened V by 5 bases and J by 6 bases, and 14 bases separated the two germline ends. Germline values: CDR1 MNHNS, CDR2 SASEGT. The CDR3 spells CASSPQAPTNEQFF. The CDR3 DNA reads as TGTGCCAGCAGTCCCCAGGCCCCAACCAATGAGCAGTTCTTC.

Ten or more counts support this clonotype. The chain links TRBV20-1 to TRBJ1-4; 9 bases map to TRBD1. V was pared by 5 bases and J by 8 bases, with 6 bases of the junction left unmatched. CDR3 length equals 13 residues. Germline CDR1 DFQATT, CDR2 SNEGSKA (reference sequence). The CDR3 bases are TGCAGTGCTTACCGGGACAGGGACGAAAAACTGTTTTTT. It encodes CSAYRDRDEKLFF.